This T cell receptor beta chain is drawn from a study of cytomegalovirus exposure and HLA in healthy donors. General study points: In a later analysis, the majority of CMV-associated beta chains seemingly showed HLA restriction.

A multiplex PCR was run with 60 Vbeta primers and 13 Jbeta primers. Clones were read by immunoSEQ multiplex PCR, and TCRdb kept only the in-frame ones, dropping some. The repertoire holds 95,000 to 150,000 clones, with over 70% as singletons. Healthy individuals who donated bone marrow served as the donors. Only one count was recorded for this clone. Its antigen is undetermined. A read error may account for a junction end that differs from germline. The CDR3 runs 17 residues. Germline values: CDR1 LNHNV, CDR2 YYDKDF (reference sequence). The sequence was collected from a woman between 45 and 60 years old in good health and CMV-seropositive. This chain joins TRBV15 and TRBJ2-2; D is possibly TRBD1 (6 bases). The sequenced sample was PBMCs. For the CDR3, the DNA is TGTGCCGCCAGGACTCCATCTTACAGGGTCAACACCGGGGAGCTGTTTTTT. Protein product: CAARTPSYRVNTGELFF.